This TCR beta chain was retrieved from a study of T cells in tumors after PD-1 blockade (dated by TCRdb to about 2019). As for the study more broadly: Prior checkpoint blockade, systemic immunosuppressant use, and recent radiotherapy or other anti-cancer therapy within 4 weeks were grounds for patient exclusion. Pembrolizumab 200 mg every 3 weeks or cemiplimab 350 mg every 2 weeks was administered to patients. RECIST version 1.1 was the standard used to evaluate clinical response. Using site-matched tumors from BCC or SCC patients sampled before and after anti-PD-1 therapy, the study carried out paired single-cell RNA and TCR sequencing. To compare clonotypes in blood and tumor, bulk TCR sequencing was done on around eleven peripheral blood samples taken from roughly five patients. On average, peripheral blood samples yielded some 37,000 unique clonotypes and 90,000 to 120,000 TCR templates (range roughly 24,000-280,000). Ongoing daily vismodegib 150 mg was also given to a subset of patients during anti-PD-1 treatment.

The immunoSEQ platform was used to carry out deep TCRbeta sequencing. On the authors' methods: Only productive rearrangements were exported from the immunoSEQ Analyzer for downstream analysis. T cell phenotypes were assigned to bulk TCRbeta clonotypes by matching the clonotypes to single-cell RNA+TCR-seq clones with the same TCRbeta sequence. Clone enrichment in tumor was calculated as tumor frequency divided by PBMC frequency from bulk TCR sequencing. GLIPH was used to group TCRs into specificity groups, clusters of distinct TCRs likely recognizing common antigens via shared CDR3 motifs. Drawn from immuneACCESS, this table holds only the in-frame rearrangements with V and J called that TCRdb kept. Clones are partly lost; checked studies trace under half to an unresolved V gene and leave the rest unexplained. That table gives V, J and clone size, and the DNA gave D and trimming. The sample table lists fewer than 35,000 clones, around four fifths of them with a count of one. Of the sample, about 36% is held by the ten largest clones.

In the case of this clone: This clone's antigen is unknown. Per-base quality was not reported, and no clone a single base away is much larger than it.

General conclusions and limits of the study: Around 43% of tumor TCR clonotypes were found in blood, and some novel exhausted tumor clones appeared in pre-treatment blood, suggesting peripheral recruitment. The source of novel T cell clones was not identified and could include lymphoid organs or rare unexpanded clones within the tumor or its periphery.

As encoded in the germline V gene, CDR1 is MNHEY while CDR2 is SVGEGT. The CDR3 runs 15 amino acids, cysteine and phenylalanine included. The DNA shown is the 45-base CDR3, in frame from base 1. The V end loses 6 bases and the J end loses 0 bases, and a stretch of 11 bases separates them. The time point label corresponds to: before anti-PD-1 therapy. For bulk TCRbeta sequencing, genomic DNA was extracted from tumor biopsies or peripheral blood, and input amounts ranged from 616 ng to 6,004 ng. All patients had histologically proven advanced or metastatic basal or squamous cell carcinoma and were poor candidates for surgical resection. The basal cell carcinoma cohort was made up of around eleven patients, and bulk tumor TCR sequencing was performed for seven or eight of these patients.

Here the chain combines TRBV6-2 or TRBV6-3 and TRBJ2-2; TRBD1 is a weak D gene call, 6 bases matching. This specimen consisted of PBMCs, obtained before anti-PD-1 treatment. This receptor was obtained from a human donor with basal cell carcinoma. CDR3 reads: CASSRDTPNTGELFF. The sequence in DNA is TGTGCCAGCAGCCGGGACACTCCGAACACCGGGGAGCTGTTTTTT.